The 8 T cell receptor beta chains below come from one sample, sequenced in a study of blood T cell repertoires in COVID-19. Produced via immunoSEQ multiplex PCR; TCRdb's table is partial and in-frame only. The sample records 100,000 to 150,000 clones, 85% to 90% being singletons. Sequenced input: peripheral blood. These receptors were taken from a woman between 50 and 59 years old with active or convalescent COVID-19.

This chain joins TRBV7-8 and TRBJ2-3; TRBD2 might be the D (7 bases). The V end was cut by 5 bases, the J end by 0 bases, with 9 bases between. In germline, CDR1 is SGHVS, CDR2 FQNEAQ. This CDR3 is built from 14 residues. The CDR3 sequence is CASSRGGSTDTQYF. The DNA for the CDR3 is TGTGCCAGCAGCAGGGGGGGTAGCACAGATACGCAGTATTTT.

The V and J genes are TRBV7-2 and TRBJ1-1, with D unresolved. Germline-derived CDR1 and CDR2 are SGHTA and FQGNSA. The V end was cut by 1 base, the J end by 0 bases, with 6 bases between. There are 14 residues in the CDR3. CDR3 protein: CASSLGAVNTEAFF. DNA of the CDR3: TGTGCCAGCAGCTTAGGCGCGGTGAACACTGAAGCTTTCTTT.

CDR3 amino acids: CASSEGPELAGEEQFF. The CDR3 bases are TGTGCCAGCAGTGAAGGTCCGGAACTAGCGGGAGAAGAGCAGTTCTTC. This rearrangement joins TRBV6-1 to TRBJ2-1; 11 nucleotides align to TRBD2. Trimming took 1 base from V and 10 from J; bases not matched to a gene: 9. From germline, CDR1 is MNHNS and CDR2 SASEGT. This CDR3 is 16 amino acids long.

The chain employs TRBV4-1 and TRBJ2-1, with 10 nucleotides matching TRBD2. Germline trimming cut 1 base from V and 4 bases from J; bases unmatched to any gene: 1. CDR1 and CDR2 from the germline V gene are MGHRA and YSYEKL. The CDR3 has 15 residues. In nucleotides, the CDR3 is TGCGCCAGCAGCCAAGGGACTAGCGGATACAATGAGCAGTTCTTC. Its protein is CASSQGTSGYNEQFF.

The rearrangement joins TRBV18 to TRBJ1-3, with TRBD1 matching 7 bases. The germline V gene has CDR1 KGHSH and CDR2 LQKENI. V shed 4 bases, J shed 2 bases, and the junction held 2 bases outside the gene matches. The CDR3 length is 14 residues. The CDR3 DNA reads TGTGCCAGCTCACAAGGGACAGCTGGAAACACCATATATTTT. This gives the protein CASSQGTAGNTIYF.

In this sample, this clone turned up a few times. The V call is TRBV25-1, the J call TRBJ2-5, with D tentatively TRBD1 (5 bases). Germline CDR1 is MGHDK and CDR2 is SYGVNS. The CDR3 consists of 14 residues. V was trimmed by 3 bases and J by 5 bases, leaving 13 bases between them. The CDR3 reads CASSDRANRETQYF. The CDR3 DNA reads TGTGCCAGCAGTGATCGAGCTAACAGGGAGACCCAGTACTTC.

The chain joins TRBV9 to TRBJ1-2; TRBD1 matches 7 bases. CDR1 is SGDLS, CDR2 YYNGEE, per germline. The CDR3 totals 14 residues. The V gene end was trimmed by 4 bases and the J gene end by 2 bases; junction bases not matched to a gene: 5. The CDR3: CASSPDRANYGYTF. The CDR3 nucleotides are TGTGCCAGCAGCCCCGACAGGGCAAACTATGGCTACACCTTC.

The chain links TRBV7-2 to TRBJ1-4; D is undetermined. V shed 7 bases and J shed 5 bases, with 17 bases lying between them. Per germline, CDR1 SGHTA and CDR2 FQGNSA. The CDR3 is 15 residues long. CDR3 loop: CASTLSGSLNEKLFF. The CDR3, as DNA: TGTGCCAGCACCCTATCGGGGAGCCTCAATGAAAAACTGTTTTTT.